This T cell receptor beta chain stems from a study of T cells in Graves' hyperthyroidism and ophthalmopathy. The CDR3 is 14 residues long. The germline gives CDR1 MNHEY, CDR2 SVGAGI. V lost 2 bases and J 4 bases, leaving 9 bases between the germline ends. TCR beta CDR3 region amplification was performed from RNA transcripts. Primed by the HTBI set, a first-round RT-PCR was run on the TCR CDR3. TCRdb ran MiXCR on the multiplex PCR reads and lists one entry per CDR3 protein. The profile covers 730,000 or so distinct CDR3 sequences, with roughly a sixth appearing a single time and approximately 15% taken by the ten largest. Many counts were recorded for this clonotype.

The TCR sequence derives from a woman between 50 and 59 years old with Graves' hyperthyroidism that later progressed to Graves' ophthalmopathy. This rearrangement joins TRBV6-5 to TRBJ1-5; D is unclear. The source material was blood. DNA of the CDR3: TGTGCCAGCAGTTACCGCGTCGGAAATCAGCCCCAGCATTTT. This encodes CASSYRVGNQPQHF.